This TCR beta chain comes out of a study of shared clonotypes between healthy human individuals. Turning to this clone: Antigen: not known.

This table comes from immunoSEQ multiplex PCR, and its TCRdb copy is limited to in-frame clones, with some not included. The table includes a few million clones, around nine tenths detected once. Study findings and constraints: Clonotype sharing among donors likely depends on sequencing depth.

The junction had 10 bases not matched to a gene; V was cut back by 6 bases and J by 6 bases. This CDR3 has 15 amino acids. Germline V CDR1 and CDR2: SNHLY, FYNNEI. V gene TRBV2 combines with J gene TRBJ2-3, with 9 bases that match TRBD1. The receptor comes from a man younger than 35 in good health. The sequencing input was naive CD4+ T cells sorted from blood. Documented subset: CD45RA+ positively selected. As DNA, the CDR3 is TGTGCCAGCAGACTACAGGGGGCCCTTTGGGATACGCAGTATTTT. It translates to CASRLQGALWDTQYF.